This T cell receptor (beta chain) was retrieved from a study of cytomegalovirus exposure and HLA in healthy donors. The germline V and J ends were trimmed by 3 bases and 5 bases, with 11 bases remaining between them. Germline V gene lookup returns CDR1 GTSNPN and CDR2 SVGIG (reference sequence). This CDR3 has 13 amino acids. Use of 60 Vbeta and 13 Jbeta primers characterized the PCR. Using immunoSEQ multiplex PCR, the repertoire was profiled, and TCRdb retains in-frame clones only, with some absent. The sample consists of 120,000 to 150,000 clones, around 80% of them appearing once. Broader study findings: Some highly shared sequence variants likely arose as a pipeline artifact. Most TCR sequences were seen very rarely across donors, but some public TCRs occurred in many.

Remarks on this clone: Its cognate antigen is unknown.

V usage is TRBV30 and J usage is TRBJ1-5; no firm D call. This TCR was sampled from a man aged 40-55 years in good health and CMV-seropositive. Sequenced material: PBMCs. CDR3 nucleotide sequence: TGTGCCTGGAGCCCCATCGGTGATCAGCCCCAGCATTTT. Translating it yields CAWSPIGDQPQHF.